Each of the 7 T cell receptor beta chains below was sequenced from the same sample in a study of blood T cell repertoires in COVID-19. Profiling relied on immunoSEQ multiplex PCR, and the TCRdb table lists in-frame clones only, not all of them. The table includes about 140,000 clones, roughly four fifths detected once. Sequencing was done on a sample of peripheral blood. All receptors come from a woman aged 55-70 years with acute or convalescent COVID-19.

The J gene is TRBJ2-1, the V gene TRBV6-2 or TRBV6-3; D perhaps matches TRBD2 (5 bases). The germline gives CDR1 MNHEY, CDR2 SVGEGT. This CDR3 region has 18 residues. Between the trimmed V and J ends, which lost 2 bases and 3 bases, there was a span of 20 bases. The CDR3 DNA reads TGTGCCAGCAGTTACCAAGGGCTGGGCAGCGGACTCTACAATGAGCAGTTCTTC. As protein: CASSYQGLGSGLYNEQFF.

This sequence joins TRBV11-2 and TRBJ2-7; possibly TRBD2 for D (5 bases). V lost 1 base and J 2 bases, leaving 6 bases between the germline ends. The CDR3 is 13 residues long. Germline V CDR1 and CDR2: SGHAT, FQNNGV. For the CDR3, the DNA is TGTGCCAGCAGCTTAGCGGGGACCTACGAGCAGTACTTC. This gives the protein CASSLAGTYEQYF.

This clone turned up a few times. The chain combines TRBV6-6 with TRBJ2-7, with 7 bases matching TRBD1. Germline V gene lookup returns CDR1 MNHNY and CDR2 SVGAGI (reference sequence). V lost 6 bases, J lost 0 bases, and 11 bases stayed unmatched. This CDR3 spans 16 amino acids. The CDR3 region is CASSLGGGDSSYEQYF. CDR3 DNA: TGTGCCAGCAGCTTAGGGGGCGGCGACAGCTCCTACGAGCAGTACTTC.

This clone occurred once. This chain links TRBV6-1 with TRBJ1-5, with 7 bases identical to TRBD1. The J segment lost 6 bases and the V segment lost 3 bases, leaving 5 bases of the junction unmatched. CDR1 and CDR2 (germline): MNHNS, SASEGT. This CDR3 comprises 14 residues. CDR3 sequence reads: CASSERQGSQPQHF. The CDR3 nucleotides are TGTGCCAGCAGTGAGAGACAGGGTAGTCAGCCCCAGCATTTT.

V is TRBV7-9 and J is TRBJ2-1, with 8 bases lining up with TRBD2. CDR3 length: 14 residues. J lost 5 bases, V lost 0 bases, and 0 bases had no gene match. Per germline, CDR1 SEHNR and CDR2 FQNEAQ (reference sequence). CDR3 DNA sequence: TGTGCCAGCAGCTTAGCACTAGCGGACAATGAGCAGTTCTTC. The encoded protein is CASSLALADNEQFF. Full variable domain (missing parts from reference TRBV7-9 and TRBJ2-1): DTGVSQNPRHKITKRGQNVTFRCDPISEHNRLYWYRQTLGQGPEFLTYFQNEAQLEKSRLLSDRFSAERPKGSFSTLEIQRTEQGDSAMYLCASSLALADNEQFFGPGTRLTVL.

The rearrangement joins TRBV27 to TRBJ2-3, with D perhaps TRBD2 (6 bases). Trimming cost V 6 bases and J 2 bases, with 12 bases left between them. The CDR3 consists of 14 residues. Germline V gene data show CDR1 as MNHEY and CDR2 as SMNVEV (reference sequence). This CDR3 is CASSRLADTDTQYF. The CDR3 coding sequence is TGTGCCAGCAGCCGATTAGCGGACACAGATACGCAGTATTTT.

The chain joins TRBV29-1 to TRBJ1-2, with a possible D match to TRBD1 (6 bases). The CDR3 covers 16 residues. Trimming pared 4 bases from V and 4 bases from J, leaving 22 bases between. Germline assignment: CDR1 SQVTM and CDR2 ANQGSEA. The CDR3, as DNA: TGCAGCGTTGGCGCCCGGTCAGGGGTACGGGGCTATGGCTACACCTTC. Its translation: CSVGARSGVRGYGYTF.